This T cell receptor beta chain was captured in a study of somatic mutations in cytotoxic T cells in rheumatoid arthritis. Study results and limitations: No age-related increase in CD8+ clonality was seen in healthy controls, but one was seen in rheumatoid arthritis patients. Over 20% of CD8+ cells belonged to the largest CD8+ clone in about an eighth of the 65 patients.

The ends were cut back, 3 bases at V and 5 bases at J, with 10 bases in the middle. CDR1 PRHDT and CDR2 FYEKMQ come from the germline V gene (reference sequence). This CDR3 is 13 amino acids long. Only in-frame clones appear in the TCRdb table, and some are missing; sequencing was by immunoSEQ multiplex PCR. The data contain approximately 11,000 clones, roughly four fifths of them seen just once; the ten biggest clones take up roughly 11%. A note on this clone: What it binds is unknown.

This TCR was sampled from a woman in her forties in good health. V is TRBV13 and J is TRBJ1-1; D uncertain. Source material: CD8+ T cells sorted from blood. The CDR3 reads CASSFQGSTEAFF. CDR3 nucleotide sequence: TGTGCCAGCAGCTTTCAAGGGAGTACTGAAGCTTTCTTT. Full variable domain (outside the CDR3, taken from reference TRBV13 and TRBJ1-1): AAGVIQSPRHLIKEKRETATLKCYPIPRHDTVYWYQQGPGQDPQFLISFYEKMQSDKGSIPDRFSAQQFSDYHSELNMSSLELGDSALYFCASSFQGSTEAFFGQGTRLTVV.